The subject of this entry is one T cell receptor (beta chain). These data are taken from a study of cytotoxic CD8 clonotypes in ibrutinib-treated CLL. Germline V lookup: CDR1 GTSNPN, CDR2 SVGIG (reference sequence). J gave up 4 bases and V 5 bases, and 7 bases lay outside the gene matches. This CDR3 has 13 amino acids. This table comes from immunoSEQ multiplex PCR, and its TCRdb copy is limited to in-frame clones, with some not included. The sample contains about 72,000 clones, approximately 71% of which appear only once. The receptor was derived from a human donor with chronic lymphocytic leukemia. The chain couples TRBV30 to TRBJ2-5, with 7 bases aligning to TRBD2. The sequences come from PBMCs, collected after 12 months of ibrutinib treatment. The DNA for the CDR3 is TGTGCCTGGTCGCGGGGGTCCCCAGAGACCCAGTACTTC. Translation: CAWSRGSPETQYF.